Sequencing of this TCR beta chain was carried out in a study of T cells in Graves' hyperthyroidism and ophthalmopathy. This clonotype was seen more than once but under ten times. Clinicians diagnosed patients from clinical symptoms, serum thyroxine and TRAb, thyroid ultrasound and orbital computed tomography. TCR beta CDR3 sequences were amplified from RNA transcripts. With the HTBI primer set, the TCR CDR3 went through a first round of RT-PCR. TCRdb re-called the multiplex PCR reads with MiXCR, one entry per CDR3 protein. The sample contains fewer than 600,000 distinct CDR3 sequences, 11% to 15% of which appear only once. The sequenced material came from blood. The receptor comes from a woman aged 40 to 55 with Graves' hyperthyroidism.

In DNA form, the CDR3 reads TGTGCCAGCAGCGATATTGGACAGGGCGCGCTCCTCCACTTT. Protein: CASSDIGQGALLHF. The genes are TRBV6-1 and TRBJ1-6; 8 nucleotides match TRBD1. The germline CDR1 and CDR2 sequences are MNHNS and SASEGT. The CDR3 sequence is 14 residues long. V dropped 6 bases and J dropped 15; count of bases not matched to a gene: 13.